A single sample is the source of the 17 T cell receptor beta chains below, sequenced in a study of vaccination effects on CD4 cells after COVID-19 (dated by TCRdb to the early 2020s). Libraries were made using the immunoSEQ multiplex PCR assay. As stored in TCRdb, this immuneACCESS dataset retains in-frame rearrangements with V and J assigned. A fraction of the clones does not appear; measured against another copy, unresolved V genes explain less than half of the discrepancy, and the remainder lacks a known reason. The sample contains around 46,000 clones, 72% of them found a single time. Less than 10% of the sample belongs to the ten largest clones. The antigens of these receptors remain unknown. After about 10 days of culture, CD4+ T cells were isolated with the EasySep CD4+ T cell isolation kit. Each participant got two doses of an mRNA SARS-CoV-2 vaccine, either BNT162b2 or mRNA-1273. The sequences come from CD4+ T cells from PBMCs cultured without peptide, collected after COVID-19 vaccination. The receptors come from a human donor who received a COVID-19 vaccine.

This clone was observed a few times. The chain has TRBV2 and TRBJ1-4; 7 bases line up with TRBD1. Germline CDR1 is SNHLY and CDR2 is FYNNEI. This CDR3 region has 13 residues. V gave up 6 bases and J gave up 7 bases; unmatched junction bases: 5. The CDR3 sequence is CASSADRVEKLFF. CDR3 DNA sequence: TGTGCCAGCAGCGCTGACAGGGTTGAAAAACTGTTTTTT.

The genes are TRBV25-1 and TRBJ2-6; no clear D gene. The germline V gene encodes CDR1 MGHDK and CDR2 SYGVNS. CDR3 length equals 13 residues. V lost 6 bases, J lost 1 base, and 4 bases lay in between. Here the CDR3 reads CASSLSGANVLTF. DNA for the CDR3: TGTGCCAGCAGCCTATCTGGGGCCAACGTCCTGACTTTC.

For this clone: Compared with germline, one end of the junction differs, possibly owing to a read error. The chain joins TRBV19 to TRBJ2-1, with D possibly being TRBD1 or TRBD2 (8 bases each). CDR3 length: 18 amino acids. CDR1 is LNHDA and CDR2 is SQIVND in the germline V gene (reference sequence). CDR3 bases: TGTGCCTGTAGGGGCAGGGGGCTACTAGCGGACCACTACAATGAGCAGTTCTTC. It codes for CACRGRGLLADHYNEQFF.

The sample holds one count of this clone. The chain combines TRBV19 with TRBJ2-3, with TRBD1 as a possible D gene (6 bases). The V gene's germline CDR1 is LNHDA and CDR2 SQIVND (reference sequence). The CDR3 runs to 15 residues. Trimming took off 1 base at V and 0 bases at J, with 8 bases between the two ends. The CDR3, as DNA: TGTGCCAGTAGTATAGGGGGGCCGAGCACAGATACGCAGTATTTT. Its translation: CASSIGGPSTDTQYF.

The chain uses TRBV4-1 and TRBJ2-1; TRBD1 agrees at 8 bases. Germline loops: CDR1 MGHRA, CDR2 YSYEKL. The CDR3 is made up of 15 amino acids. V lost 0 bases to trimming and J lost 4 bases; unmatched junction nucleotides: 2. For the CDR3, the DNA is TGCGCCAGCAGCCAAGACCAGGGGGCTTACAATGAGCAGTTCTTC. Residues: CASSQDQGAYNEQFF.

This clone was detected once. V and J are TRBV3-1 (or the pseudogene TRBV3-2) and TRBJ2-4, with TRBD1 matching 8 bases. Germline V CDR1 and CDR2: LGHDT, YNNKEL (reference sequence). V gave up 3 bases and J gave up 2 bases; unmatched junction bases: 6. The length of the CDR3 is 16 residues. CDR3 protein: CASSHSDRASKNIQYF. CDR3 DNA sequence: TGTGCCAGCAGCCACTCGGACAGGGCATCCAAAAACATTCAGTACTTC.

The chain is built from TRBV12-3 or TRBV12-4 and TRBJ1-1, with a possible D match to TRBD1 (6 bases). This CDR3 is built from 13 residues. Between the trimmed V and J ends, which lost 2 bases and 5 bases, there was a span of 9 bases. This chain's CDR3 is CASSLSGATEAFF. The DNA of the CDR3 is TGTGCCAGCAGTTTATCGGGGGCGACTGAAGCTTTCTTT.

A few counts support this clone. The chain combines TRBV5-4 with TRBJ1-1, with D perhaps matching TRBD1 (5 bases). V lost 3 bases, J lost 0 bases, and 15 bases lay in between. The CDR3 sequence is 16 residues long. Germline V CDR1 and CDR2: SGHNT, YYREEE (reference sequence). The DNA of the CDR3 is TGTGCCAGCAGCTCTAACAGGCGGACTTTGAACACTGAAGCTTTCTTT. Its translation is CASSSNRRTLNTEAFF.

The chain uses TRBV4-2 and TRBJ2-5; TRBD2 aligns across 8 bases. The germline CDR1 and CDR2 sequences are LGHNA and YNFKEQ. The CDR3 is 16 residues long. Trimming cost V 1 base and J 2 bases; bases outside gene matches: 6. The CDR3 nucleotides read TGTGCCAGCAGCCAAGGTGCGGCTAGCGGGCAAGAGACCCAGTACTTC. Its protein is CASSQGAASGQETQYF.

CDR3 DNA: TGTGCTAGTGGTTTGGTATCTAGCGGGATAAATGAGCAGTTCTTC. This translates into CASGLVSSGINEQFF. V is TRBV12-5 and J is TRBJ2-1, with TRBD2 matching 9 bases. Trimming removed 0 bases from V and 7 bases from J; junction bases left unmatched: 4. This CDR3 has 15 residues. The germline CDR1 and CDR2 sequences are LGHNT and FRNRAP.

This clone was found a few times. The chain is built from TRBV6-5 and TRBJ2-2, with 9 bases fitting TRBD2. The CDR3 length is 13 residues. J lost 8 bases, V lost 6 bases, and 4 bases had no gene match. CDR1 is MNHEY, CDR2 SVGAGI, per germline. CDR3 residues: CASRTGLAGELFF. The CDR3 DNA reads TGTGCCAGCAGGACGGGACTAGCTGGGGAGCTGTTTTTT.

The CDR3 DNA follows: TGTGCCTGGAGGGTTCGGGGAACGGGGCATTCACCCCTCCACTTT. Protein product: CAWRVRGTGHSPLHF. This rearrangement joins TRBV30 to TRBJ1-6; D may be TRBD1 (5 bases). This CDR3 has 15 residues. Germline values: CDR1 GTSNPN, CDR2 SVGIG (reference sequence). Trimming cost V 3 bases and J 8 bases, with 17 bases left between them. Based on the CDR3 plus reference TRBV30 and TRBJ1-6, the full variable domain is SQTIHQWPATLVQPVGSPLSLECTVEGTSNPNLYWYRQAAGRGLQLLFYSVGIGQISSEVPQNLSASRPQDRQFILSSKKLLLSDSGFYLCAWRVRGTGHSPLHFGNGTRLTVT.

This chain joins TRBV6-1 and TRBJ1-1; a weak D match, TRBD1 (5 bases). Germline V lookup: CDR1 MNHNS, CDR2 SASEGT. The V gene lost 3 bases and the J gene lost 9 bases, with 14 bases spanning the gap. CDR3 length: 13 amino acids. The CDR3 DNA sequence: TGTGCCAGCAGTGATCTGCCCGGGGCAAAAGCTTTCTTT. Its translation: CASSDLPGAKAFF.

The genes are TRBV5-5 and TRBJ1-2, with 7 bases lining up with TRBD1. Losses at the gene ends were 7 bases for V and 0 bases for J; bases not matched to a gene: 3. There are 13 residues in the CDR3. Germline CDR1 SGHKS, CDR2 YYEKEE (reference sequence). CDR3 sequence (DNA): TGTGCCAGCTGGGACAGCGCTAACTATGGCTACACCTTC. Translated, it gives CASWDSANYGYTF.

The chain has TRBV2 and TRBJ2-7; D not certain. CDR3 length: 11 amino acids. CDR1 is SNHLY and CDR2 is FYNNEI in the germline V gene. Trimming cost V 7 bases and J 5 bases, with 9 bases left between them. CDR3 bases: TGTGCCAGCACCCAAATGAACGAGCAGTACTTC. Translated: CASTQMNEQYF.

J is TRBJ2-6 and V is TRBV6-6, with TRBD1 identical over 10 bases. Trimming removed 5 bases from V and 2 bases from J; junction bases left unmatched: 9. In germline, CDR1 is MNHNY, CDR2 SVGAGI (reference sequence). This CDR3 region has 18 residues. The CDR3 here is CASSRTGTGATGANVLTF. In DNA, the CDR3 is TGTGCCAGCAGTCGGACCGGGACAGGGGCAACTGGGGCCAACGTCCTGACTTTC.

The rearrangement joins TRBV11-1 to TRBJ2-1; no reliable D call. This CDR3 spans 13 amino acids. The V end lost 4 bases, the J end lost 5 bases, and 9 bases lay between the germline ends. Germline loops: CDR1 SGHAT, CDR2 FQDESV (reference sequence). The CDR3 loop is CASSWGPHNEQFF. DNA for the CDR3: TGTGCCAGCAGCTGGGGTCCCCACAATGAGCAGTTCTTC.